The 25 T cell receptor beta chains in this list originate from one sample, sequenced in a study of vaccination effects on CD4 cells after COVID-19. Peptide-pool stimulation followed by sequencing identified expanded antigen-specific CD4+ clonotypes in the ViraFEST assay. Culture proceeded for 10 days, and CD4+ T cells were then isolated. The cohort was immunized with two doses of either the BNT162b2 or mRNA-1273 vaccine. These TCRs' antigens remain unknown. The data were produced by immunoSEQ multiplex PCR, yet TCRdb's version contains in-frame clones alone and is incomplete. The sample shows roughly 59,000 clones, around 82% of them seen only once. The input for sequencing was CD4+ T cells from PBMCs cultured with HCoV-OC43 spike peptides, taken after COVID-19 vaccination. Subset meaning: HCoV-OC43 spike overlapping peptide pool stimulation. These receptors all come from a human donor who received a COVID-19 vaccine.

CDR3 region: CASRRTSGGSGTGELFF. The CDR3 bases are TGTGCCAGCAGACGGACTAGCGGGGGGTCGGGCACCGGGGAGCTGTTTTTT. The V and J genes are TRBV13 and TRBJ2-2, with 14 nucleotides matching TRBD2. Per the germline V gene, CDR1 is PRHDT and CDR2 is FYEKMQ (reference sequence). The CDR3 consists of 17 residues. V dropped 6 bases and J dropped 4; count of bases not matched to a gene: 7.

The rearrangement joins TRBV4-1 to TRBJ2-1, with 9 bases fitting TRBD2. After removal of 0 bases from V and 4 bases from J, the junction contained 7 bases not matched to a gene. The CDR3 is made up of 17 amino acids. CDR1 and CDR2 (germline): MGHRA, YSYEKL. The CDR3 reads CASSQDEAGGLYNEQFF. CDR3 nucleotides: TGCGCCAGCAGCCAAGATGAGGCGGGGGGGTTATACAATGAGCAGTTCTTC.

The chain links TRBV2 to TRBJ1-2; 9 bases map to TRBD1. Germline lookup yields CDR1 SNHLY and CDR2 FYNNEI. With V trimmed by 6 bases and J by 1 base, 3 bases remained unmatched. CDR3 size: 14 residues. This chain's CDR3 is CASSETGGNYGYTF. The DNA for the CDR3 is TGTGCCAGCAGCGAGACAGGGGGTAACTATGGCTACACCTTC.

The CDR3 spells CASSLSGGTRNEQFF. For the CDR3, the DNA is TGTGCCAGCAGCCTGAGCGGGGGCACCAGGAATGAGCAGTTCTTC. The chain combines TRBV7-3 with TRBJ2-1, with TRBD2 matching 8 bases. The V gene end was trimmed by 5 bases and the J gene end by 7 bases; junction bases not matched to a gene: 10. Germline values: CDR1 SGHTA, CDR2 FQGTGA. The CDR3 extends over 15 amino acids.

This clone was observed once. The chain joins TRBV6-5 to TRBJ1-5; the D is unclear. The CDR3 has 14 residues. CDR1 and CDR2 (germline): MNHEY, SVGAGI. The V end lost 7 bases, the J end lost 0 bases, and 10 bases lay between the germline ends. Written as DNA, the CDR3 is TGTGCCAGCATAGAGACAAATAGCAATCAGCCCCAGCATTTT. Translated, it gives CASIETNSNQPQHF.

The gene calls are TRBV6-5 and TRBJ2-1; D call uncertain. V lost 8 bases and J 9 bases, leaving 17 bases between the germline ends. The germline V gene has CDR1 MNHEY and CDR2 SVGAGI. The CDR3 runs 13 residues. Here the CDR3 DNA reads TGTGCCAGCCGAGCCACCAGGAAGGGTGAGCAGTTCTTC. This encodes CASRATRKGEQFF.

The chain combines TRBV3-1 (or the pseudogene TRBV3-2) with TRBJ2-5, with a possible D match to TRBD2 (6 bases). This CDR3 is built from 16 residues. Germline assignment: CDR1 LGHDT and CDR2 YNNKEL (reference sequence). V was cut by 1 base and J by 2 bases, with 14 bases left in between. The CDR3 loop reads CASSQAKASDQETQYF. The CDR3 bases are TGTGCCAGCAGCCAAGCTAAAGCTAGCGATCAAGAGACCCAGTACTTC.

This clone was seen only a few times. The chain joins TRBV3-1 (or the pseudogene TRBV3-2) to TRBJ1-6; 9 positions agree with TRBD1. The CDR3 consists of 16 residues. Germline loops: CDR1 LGHDT, CDR2 YNNKEL (reference sequence). The V gene end was trimmed by 4 bases and the J gene end by 7 bases; junction bases not matched to a gene: 8. In nucleotides, the CDR3 is TGTGCCAGCAGCCTCCTAGGGACAGGGTTAAATTCACCCCTCCACTTT. It translates to CASSLLGTGLNSPLHF.

V usage is TRBV5-1 and J usage is TRBJ1-1, with a weak D call TRBD1 (6 bases). This CDR3 contains 15 residues. The germline V and J ends were trimmed by 4 bases and 1 base, with 14 bases remaining between them. Germline V gene sequence: CDR1 SGHRS, CDR2 YFSETQ. DNA for the CDR3: TGCGCCAGCAGCCCATGGACAGATTCGAACACTGAAGCTTTCTTT. This translates into CASSPWTDSNTEAFF. Looking up the rest from reference TRBV5-1 and TRBJ1-1 gives the full variable domain: KAGVTQTPRYLIKTRGQQVTLSCSPISGHRSVSWYQQTPGQGLQFLFEYFSETQRNKGNFPGRFSGRQFSNSRSEMNVSTLELGDSALYLCASSPWTDSNTEAFFGQGTRLTVV.

This clone was seen only a few times. The chain joins TRBV27 to TRBJ2-7; D uncertain. Germline CDR1 is MNHEY and CDR2 is SMNVEV (reference sequence). CDR3 length equals 9 residues. The CDR3 spells CASSSLQPV. The CDR3 nucleotides read TGTGCCAGCAGTAGTTTGCAGCCTGTC.

In nucleotides, the CDR3 is TGTGCCAGCAGTGAGCGGGCCCGGACCACCGGGGAGCTGTTTTTT. This translates into CASSERARTTGELFF. The chain recombines TRBV6-1 with TRBJ2-2, with D possibly TRBD2 on 5 matching bases. In germline, CDR1 is MNHNS, CDR2 SASEGT. The CDR3 consists of 15 residues. V was pared by 3 bases and J by 4 bases, with 12 bases between.

The chain uses TRBV30 and TRBJ2-5; possible D gene TRBD2, 5 bases. CDR1 and CDR2 from the germline V gene are GTSNPN and SVGIG (reference sequence). The CDR3 length is 12 residues. Trimming removed 0 bases at V and 4 bases at J, with 6 bases between. CDR3 sequence reads: CAWSVLGETQYF. CDR3 sequence (DNA): TGTGCCTGGAGTGTACTAGGAGAGACCCAGTACTTC.

V usage is TRBV27 and J usage is TRBJ2-5, with 9 bases fitting TRBD1. V lost 6 bases and J lost 3; bases outside the gene matches: 11. The CDR3 has 16 residues. Germline CDR1 is MNHEY and CDR2 is SMNVEV (reference sequence). The CDR3 region is CASSRQQGARKETQYF. The CDR3 bases are TGTGCCAGCAGCCGGCAACAGGGGGCGAGAAAAGAGACCCAGTACTTC.

This chain links TRBV6-5 with TRBJ2-1, with D perhaps matching TRBD1 or TRBD2 (6 bases each). Trimming removed 2 bases at V and 6 bases at J, with 17 bases between. This CDR3 contains 16 residues. Per the germline V gene, CDR1 is MNHEY and CDR2 is SVGAGI. CDR3 DNA: TGTGCCAGCAGTTACGGGGGACGGGGGCCAGTCAATGAGCAGTTCTTC. It codes for CASSYGGRGPVNEQFF.

The J gene is TRBJ2-2, the V gene TRBV5-1; D not certain. The length of the CDR3 is 13 residues. Deletions cut 0 bases from V and 5 bases from J, with 5 bases between. CDR1 and CDR2 (germline): SGHRS, YFSETQ. The CDR3 region is CASSLAGTGELFF. The CDR3 nucleotides read TGCGCCAGCAGCTTGGCTGGGACCGGGGAGCTGTTTTTT.

The chain recombines TRBV3-1 (or the pseudogene TRBV3-2) with TRBJ1-6; D not certain. Trimming pared 2 bases from V and 7 bases from J, leaving 24 bases between. This CDR3 has 19 residues. The germline gives CDR1 LGHDT, CDR2 YNNKEL (reference sequence). This CDR3 reads CASSQLRRTLTTLNSPLHF. CDR3 nucleotide sequence: TGTGCCAGCAGCCAATTACGGAGGACTCTTACCACTCTAAATTCACCCCTCCACTTT.

The genes are TRBV5-5 and TRBJ2-6, with no clear D. Germline V gives CDR1 SGHKS, CDR2 YYEKEE (reference sequence). Trimming cost V 1 base and J 1 base, with 6 bases left between them. CDR3 length: 15 amino acids. CDR3 sequence: CASSLLGSGANVLTF. The CDR3 DNA sequence: TGTGCCAGCAGCTTGCTCGGGTCTGGGGCCAACGTCCTGACTTTC. Using reference TRBV5-5 and TRBJ2-6 for the parts outside the CDR3, the full variable domain is DAGVTQSPTHLIKTRGQQVTLRCSPISGHKSVSWYQQVLGQGPQFIFQYYEKEERGRGNFPDRFSARQFPNYSSELNVNALLLGDSALYLCASSLLGSGANVLTFGAGSRLTVL.

This clone was observed a handful of times. DNA for the CDR3: TGTGCCAGCAGTTTCAACAGGAGAAACTATGGCTACACCTTC. Protein sequence: CASSFNRRNYGYTF. The V gene is TRBV28, the J gene TRBJ1-2, with D tentatively TRBD1 (5 bases). Trimming shortened V by 3 bases and J by 2 bases, and 10 bases separated the two germline ends. CDR1 and CDR2 from the germline V gene are MDHEN and SYDVKM. CDR3 length equals 14 residues.

The rearrangement uses TRBV7-8 and TRBJ1-4, with no clear D. The CDR3 has 15 residues. V was shortened by 0 bases and J by 8 bases, with 13 bases between the two germline ends. The germline V gene has CDR1 SGHVS and CDR2 FQNEAQ. The CDR3 is CASSLARAEREKLFF. In DNA form, the CDR3 reads TGTGCCAGCAGCTTAGCGCGGGCAGAAAGGGAAAAACTGTTTTTT.

This sequence joins TRBV6-5 and TRBJ2-1; a weak D match, TRBD1 (5 bases). V was cut by 6 bases and J by 3 bases, with 12 bases left in between. CDR1 is MNHEY, CDR2 SVGAGI, per germline. There are 14 residues in the CDR3. The CDR3 here is CASRRTRGYNEQFF. The DNA of the CDR3 is TGTGCCAGCAGACGGACAAGGGGCTACAATGAGCAGTTCTTC.

The chain has TRBV3-1 (or the pseudogene TRBV3-2) and TRBJ2-5; 8 bases fit TRBD2. CDR1 and CDR2 from the germline V gene are LGHDT and YNNKEL (reference sequence). The CDR3 is 15 residues long. Unmatched junction bases numbered 9, after V lost 4 bases and J lost 5 bases. The CDR3 reads CASSLRVAGWETQYF. The CDR3 nucleotides are TGTGCCAGCAGCCTAAGGGTAGCGGGGTGGGAGACCCAGTACTTC.

This clone was picked up a small number of times. This chain joins TRBV18 and TRBJ2-7, with 12 bases matching TRBD1. The CDR3 consists of 14 residues. CDR1 is KGHSH, CDR2 LQKENI, per germline. V gave up 3 bases and J gave up 4 bases; unmatched junction bases: 1. The CDR3 protein is CASSPGQGAYEQYV. CDR3 in DNA: TGTGCCAGCTCACCGGGACAGGGGGCGTACGAGCAGTACGTC.

The V gene is TRBV19, the J gene TRBJ2-3; D remains unclear. In germline, CDR1 is LNHDA, CDR2 SQIVND (reference sequence). Deletions cut 5 bases from V and 3 bases from J, with 12 bases between. The CDR3 runs 14 residues. The CDR3 region has the DNA TGTGCCAGTAGTGTAAGGGTATCAACAGATACGCAGTATTTT. Protein sequence: CASSVRVSTDTQYF.

The table lists this clone with a count of one. The V call is TRBV19, the J call TRBJ2-1, with 7 bases lining up with TRBD1. Trimming removed 4 bases from V and 2 bases from J; junction bases left unmatched: 8. There are 16 residues in the CDR3. Germline V lookup: CDR1 LNHDA, CDR2 SQIVND (reference sequence). The CDR3 loop reads CASSTRGRGTYNEQFF. For the CDR3, the DNA is TGTGCCAGTAGTACCCGCGGCAGGGGGACCTACAATGAGCAGTTCTTC.

V and J are TRBV12-3 or TRBV12-4 and TRBJ2-3; D not certain. Between the trimmed V and J ends, which lost 10 bases and 0 bases, there was a span of 11 bases. This CDR3 has 13 residues. The DNA for the CDR3 is TGTGCCATAGGTAGATCAAGCACAGATACGCAGTATTTT. Amino acid sequence: CAIGRSSTDTQYF.